This record concerns one TCR beta chain sequence. This sample is drawn from a study of blood T cell repertoires in COVID-19. Sequencing was performed with immunoSEQ multiplex PCR; in TCRdb, only in-frame clones are kept and a portion is missing. The sample holds some 250,000 clones, roughly 79% seen once. Germline V gives CDR1 SGHRS, CDR2 YFSETQ. The V end lost 3 bases, the J end lost 2 bases, and 13 bases lay between the germline ends. The CDR3 length is 15 residues. The sequence came from a woman of 80 years or more with COVID-19, enrolled during active disease. The specimen was peripheral blood. This rearrangement joins TRBV5-1 to TRBJ2-3; possibly TRBD1 for D (6 bases). CDR3: CASSSGWGPTDTQYF. The CDR3 bases are TGCGCCAGCAGCTCCGGGTGGGGGCCCACAGATACGCAGTATTTT.